This record concerns one T cell receptor beta chain sequence. Antigen: not known. Here immunoSEQ multiplex PCR was the method, and the copy in TCRdb shows in-frame clones only, minus some. The table has approximately 56,000 clones, approximately 65% seen once; the top ten hold about 5%. The source of the sample is a study of a mutant IDH1 vaccine in newly diagnosed glioma. Overall study context: Previous treatment comprised radiotherapy, temozolomide, or both, mostly both. Whole-study findings and limits: Detectable vaccine-induced immune responses arose in approximately 93% of patients.

Germline V gene sequence: CDR1 SGHTA, CDR2 FQGNSA. V was cut by 7 bases and J by 4 bases, with 17 bases left in between. There are 15 residues in the CDR3. Sample time point: week 47, end of study. One vaccine dose held 300 ug of mutant IDH1 20-mer peptide and came with topical imiquimod. The receptor comes from a man aged 40-49 years with glioma. Some clones in this sample may be carry-over from other donors' samples. The material was peripheral blood mononuclear cells (PBMCs), obtained from a glioma patient whose treatment included an IDH1 peptide vaccine. This rearrangement joins TRBV7-2 to TRBJ1-3; D is ambiguous. The CDR3 nucleotides read TGTGCCAGCACTCTCGCCGGGCCTGTAGGAAACACCATATATTTT. It specifies CASTLAGPVGNTIYF.